The table lists the clone carrying this TCR beta chain with a few counts. Its antigen remains unidentified. V lost 3 bases to trimming and J lost 3 bases, with 12 bases between them. The CDR3 loop spans 14 amino acids. From germline, CDR1 is SGHRS and CDR2 YFSETQ. Study findings and constraints: In terms of TCR gene usage, tumor memory CD4+ T cells clustered together with blood and lymph node memory CD4+ cells, as well as with lymph node naive CD4+ cells.

Naive CD4+ T cells were purified with Tregs depleted by CD25. Constant-region reverse primers amplified full-length variable regions, followed by semi-nested Nested Universal Primer A PCR. One entry per CDR3 protein, called by TCRdb with MiXCR from the 5' RACE reads. This table has roughly 40,000 distinct CDR3 sequences, approximately 17% appearing once. The chain joins TRBV5-1 to TRBJ1-1, with D perhaps TRBD1 (6 bases). This TCR was sampled from a female donor with breast cancer. Sequencing input: naive CD4+ T cells sorted from a lymph node. As to subset: naive CD4+ T cells, CD4+CD45RA+CD25-. CDR3 nucleotide sequence: TGCGCCAGCAGCTCTGGGACAATGGACACTGAAGCTTTCTTT. Amino acid sequence: CASSSGTMDTEAFF. Supplemented by reference TRBV5-1 and TRBJ1-1, the full variable domain reads KAGVTQTPRYLIKTRGQQVTLSCSPISGHRSVSWYQQTPGQGLQFLFEYFSETQRNKGNFPGRFSGRQFSNSRSEMNVSTLELGDSALYLCASSSGTMDTEAFFGQGTRLTVV.